What follows are 14 T cell receptor beta chains derived from one specimen sequenced in a study of shared clonotypes between healthy human individuals. Here immunoSEQ multiplex PCR was the method, and the copy in TCRdb shows in-frame clones only, minus some. Of fewer than 700,000 clones listed, around 96% are singletons. Naive CD8 populations comprised CD45RO-negative cells positively selected for CCR7, excluding terminally differentiated effector memory CD45RA+ cells. The specimen sequenced was naive CD8+ T cells sorted from blood. The receptors shown here come from a woman under 40 in good health.

V is TRBV9 and J is TRBJ2-7; D tentatively fits TRBD1 or TRBD2 (6 bases each). Germline CDR1 and CDR2: SGDLS and YYNGEE. CDR3 length: 15 residues. V lost 0 bases and J lost 2, with 12 bases in between. For the CDR3, the DNA is TGTGCCAGCAGCGTAGGGGGGGCGATTACCTACGAGCAGTACTTC. This sequence encodes CASSVGGAITYEQYF.

The chain recombines TRBV28 with TRBJ1-5, with D possibly being TRBD1 (6 bases). Deletions cut 1 base from V and 4 bases from J, with 11 bases between. This CDR3 is built from 15 residues. Germline V CDR1 and CDR2: MDHEN, SYDVKM. The CDR3 DNA follows: TGTGCCAGCAGTTTATCCGGGACAAATAATCAGCCCCAGCATTTT. This gives the protein CASSLSGTNNQPQHF.

The rearrangement uses TRBV9 and TRBJ2-1; 10 bases match TRBD2. After removal of 4 bases from V and 9 bases from J, the junction contained 19 bases not matched to a gene. CDR1 is SGDLS and CDR2 is YYNGEE in the germline V gene. CDR3 length: 18 residues. The CDR3: CASSTSGEEVLWVSEQFF. The CDR3, as DNA: TGTGCCAGCAGCACTAGCGGGGAGGAGGTCTTGTGGGTTTCTGAGCAGTTCTTC.

The chain joins TRBV28 to TRBJ1-2; no clear D gene. V lost 8 bases, J lost 2 bases, and 15 bases lay in between. The CDR3 consists of 14 residues. Germline CDR1 reads MDHEN; CDR2 reads SYDVKM. CDR3 loop: CASGLGLLNYGYTF. CDR3 nucleotide sequence: TGTGCCAGCGGCCTTGGGCTTCTAAACTATGGCTACACCTTC.

The chain couples TRBV6-6 to TRBJ2-5; weak D call: TRBD1 (6 bases). Germline V gene data show CDR1 as MNHNY and CDR2 as SVGAGI (reference sequence). V dropped 11 bases and J dropped 2 bases, with 15 bases sitting between them. This CDR3 has 13 amino acids. The CDR3 loop is CASWSGAQETQYF. The CDR3 DNA reads as TGTGCCTCTTGGTCAGGGGCACAAGAGACCCAGTACTTC.

The chain is built from TRBV27 and TRBJ2-7, with D possibly being TRBD1 (6 bases). This CDR3 contains 14 residues. The germline V gene encodes CDR1 MNHEY and CDR2 SMNVEV (reference sequence). V was cut by 2 bases and J by 3 bases, with 11 bases left in between. CDR3 DNA: TGTGCCAGCAGTTTAAAAGACAGGTTCTACGAGCAGTACTTC. This codes for CASSLKDRFYEQYF.

In its sample, this clone was seen once. J is TRBJ1-1 and V is TRBV10-2; D gene unclear. CDR1 and CDR2 from the germline V gene are WSHSY and SAAADI. The CDR3 spans 13 residues. V shed 2 bases and J shed 1 base, with 5 bases lying between them. The chain's CDR3 is CASSETENTEAFF. For the CDR3, the DNA is TGCGCCAGCAGTGAGACAGAGAACACTGAAGCTTTCTTT.

This sequence joins TRBV29-1 and TRBJ2-7; maybe TRBD1 (6 bases). From germline, CDR1 is SQVTM and CDR2 ANQGSEA. V was cut by 6 bases and J by 7 bases, with 16 bases left in between. This CDR3 has 12 residues. The CDR3 DNA reads TGCAGCGTAACAGGGAACTCTTGGGAGCAGTACTTC. Amino acid sequence: CSVTGNSWEQYF.

A note on this clone: This sample also contains other DNA sequences that code for the same CDR3. The chain uses TRBV11-2 and TRBJ2-7; maybe TRBD2 (5 bases). Germline V CDR1 and CDR2: SGHAT, FQNNGV. There are 13 residues in the CDR3. The V gene lost 5 bases and the J gene lost 2 bases, with 10 bases spanning the gap. The CDR3 region is CASSPGLAYEQYF. CDR3 bases: TGTGCCAGCAGCCCTGGACTGGCCTACGAGCAGTACTTC.

The V and J genes are TRBV28 and TRBJ2-7; 8 bases are a match to TRBD2. Germline V gene lookup returns CDR1 MDHEN and CDR2 SYDVKM. Unmatched junction bases numbered 12, after V lost 5 bases and J lost 3 bases. The CDR3 sequence is 16 residues long. The CDR3 DNA sequence: TGTGCCAGCAGTACCGCTACGGGAGGGCTTAGCTACGAGCAGTACTTC. This gives the protein CASSTATGGLSYEQYF.

The gene calls are TRBV4-1 and TRBJ1-5, with D possibly TRBD1 on 5 matching bases. The CDR3 consists of 15 residues. Germline CDR1 MGHRA, CDR2 YSYEKL. Trimming took 1 base from V and 3 from J, leaving 10 bases between them. The CDR3 region has the DNA TGCGCCAGCAGCCAAGTAAGGGGCCCCAATCAGCCCCAGCATTTT. This codes for CASSQVRGPNQPQHF.

The gene calls are TRBV19 and TRBJ2-1; D call uncertain. Trimming left V 5 bases short and J 0 bases short, with 8 bases between. CDR3 size: 14 residues. Germline assignment: CDR1 LNHDA and CDR2 SQIVND (reference sequence). The CDR3 sequence: CASSYASSYNEQFF. Here the CDR3 DNA reads TGTGCCAGTAGTTACGCCAGCTCCTACAATGAGCAGTTCTTC. Combining the CDR3 with reference TRBV19 and TRBJ2-1 gives the whole variable domain DGGITQSPKYLFRKEGQNVTLSCEQNLNHDAMYWYRQDPGQGLRLIYYSQIVNDFQKGDIAEGYSVSREKKESFPLTVTSAQKNPTAFYLCASSYASSYNEQFFGPGTRLTVL.

The chain joins TRBV27 to TRBJ1-1; TRBD1 might be the D (5 bases). CDR3 length: 14 residues. Germline lookup yields CDR1 MNHEY and CDR2 SMNVEV (reference sequence). Between the trimmed V and J ends, which lost 5 bases and 6 bases, there was a span of 16 bases. CDR3 bases: TGTGCCAGCAGTACCCAGGGTATGGTCCCTGAAGCTTTCTTT. Its translation is CASSTQGMVPEAFF.

The chain carries TRBV13 and TRBJ2-1; D perhaps matches TRBD2 (5 bases). Deletions cut 1 base from V and 2 bases from J, with 6 bases between. The CDR3 extends over 14 amino acids. The germline V gene encodes CDR1 PRHDT and CDR2 FYEKMQ (reference sequence). Here the CDR3 reads CASSLAAAYNEQFF. The CDR3 DNA reads TGTGCCAGCAGCTTAGCAGCGGCCTACAATGAGCAGTTCTTC.